These T cell receptor beta chains were read from a single sample in a study of brain T cells in children with intractable seizures. Assay: immunoSEQ multiplex PCR; the TCRdb copy retains only in-frame clones and omits some. The profile shows hundreds of thousands of clones, 93% of them singletons. The starting material was peripheral blood, obtained 4 to 5 months after surgery. The receptors originated from a boy younger than two with tuberous sclerosis and intractable seizures. Both conserved end residues are part of each CDR3. D genes are given only for firm matches. Clone size is shown for a subset of rows, as once, few, many or a class of expanded clone.

CDR3nt	CDR3aa	j_gene	d_gene	abundance	len	v_gene
TGTGCCAGCAGCTATAGCGGGGGCTACGAGCAGTACTTC	CASSYSGGYEQYF	TRBJ2-7	TRBD2	-	13	TRBV7-9
TGTGCCAGCAGCGTAGGAGGGACAGAGACCTACGAGCAGTACTTC	CASSVGGTETYEQYF	TRBJ2-7	TRBD1	-	15	TRBV9
TGTGCCAGCAGTGACCCTGGGACCCAGTACAATGAGCAGTTCTTC	CASSDPGTQYNEQFF	TRBJ2-1	-	-	15	TRBV2
TGTGCCAGCAGTTTATGGGGGGCAGGAGAGACCCAGTACTTC	CASSLWGAGETQYF	TRBJ2-5	-	-	14	TRBV28
TGTGCCAGCAGCCGATACCCTAGCACAGATACGCAGTATTTT	CASSRYPSTDTQYF	TRBJ2-3	-	-	14	TRBV6-5
TGTGCCAGCAGCGTGGGGACTCTATCCCCCTACGAGCAGTACTTC	CASSVGTLSPYEQYF	TRBJ2-7	-	-	15	TRBV9
TGTGCCAGCAGGGGGACGCCCGGGGGTTATGGCTACACCTTC	CASRGTPGGYGYTF	TRBJ1-2	-	-	14	TRBV25-1
TGTGCCAGCAGTGCGACGGGGAATCAGCCCCAGCATTTT	CASSATGNQPQHF	TRBJ1-5	-	once	13	TRBV12-3/TRBV12-4
TGTGCCAGCAGGTGGGGGGACACTGAAGCTTTCTTT	CASRWGDTEAFF	TRBJ1-1	-	-	12	TRBV5-6
TGTGCCAGCAGCCTAGACTGGGGCCAAGGGTTCTTC	CASSLDWGQGFF	TRBJ2-1	-	once	12	TRBV12-3/TRBV12-4
TGTGCTAGTGCCCTGGGGTCAATATCCTACGAGCAGTACTTC	CASALGSISYEQYF	TRBJ2-7	-	-	14	TRBV12-5
TGTGCCAGCAGCCCGAAACAGGGGGCGGACTATGGCTACACCTTC	CASSPKQGADYGYTF	TRBJ1-2	TRBD1	-	15	TRBV5-6
TGTGCCAGCAGCTTGGGACAGGGGAACAATGAGCAGTTCTTC	CASSLGQGNNEQFF	TRBJ2-1	TRBD1	once	14	TRBV11-3
TGTGCCAGCAGTTACACTAGCGGGAGAAGCTACGAGCAGTACTTC	CASSYTSGRSYEQYF	TRBJ2-7	TRBD2	-	15	TRBV6-5
TGTGCCAGCAGCCCTACAGGTTACGAGCAGTACTTC	CASSPTGYEQYF	TRBJ2-7	-	-	12	TRBV5-4
TGTGCCAGCAGTTCACCCACATGGGAGACCCAGTACTTC	CASSSPTWETQYF	TRBJ2-5	-	-	13	TRBV12-3/TRBV12-4
TGCAGCGTTGAATTCTGGGCAGGTGGACCCTATGGCTACACCTTC	CSVEFWAGGPYGYTF	TRBJ1-2	-	-	15	TRBV29-1
TGCGCCAGCAGCACACCCCTACCCCGGGACAGCTACAATGAGCAGTTCTTC	CASSTPLPRDSYNEQFF	TRBJ2-1	TRBD1	-	17	TRBV5-1
TGTGCCAGCAGCCCCTGGACGGGGGGGGCGGGTTCCTACAATGAGCAGTTCTTC	CASSPWTGGAGSYNEQFF	TRBJ2-1	TRBD2	-	18	TRBV9
TGCGCCAGCAGCCGGGACAGTTACACTGGGAACACTGAAGCTTTCTTT	CASSRDSYTGNTEAFF	TRBJ1-1	TRBD1	-	16	TRBV10-1
TGCGCCAGCAGCCAAGCCCCCGGGACAGTCATCGGCACTGAAGCTTTCTTT	CASSQAPGTVIGTEAFF	TRBJ1-1	TRBD1	-	17	TRBV4-1
TGTGCCAGCAGCACCGAACGGGGGGTGGCTGAAGCTTTCTTT	CASSTERGVAEAFF	TRBJ1-1	-	-	14	TRBV2
TGTGCCAGCAGTGCGCGGGGGGTGGTGTACACCGGGGAGCTGTTTTTT	CASSARGVVYTGELFF	TRBJ2-2	TRBD2	-	16	TRBV27
TGCGCCAGCAGCCAACTAGGCGGGGCCACTGAAGCTTTCTTT	CASSQLGGATEAFF	TRBJ1-1	-	-	14	TRBV4-1
TGTGCCAGCAGCCCCTACGGACAGGGGGGTGCCGCCTACAATGAGCAGTTCTTC	CASSPYGQGGAAYNEQFF	TRBJ2-1	TRBD1	-	18	TRBV11-3
TGTGCCTGGAGCAACGGACAGGCCAATTCACCCCTCCACTTT	CAWSNGQANSPLHF	TRBJ1-6	TRBD1	few	14	TRBV30
TGTGCCAGCAGCGCAGAGACAGGGGGAAGAAACATTCAGTACTTC	CASSAETGGRNIQYF	TRBJ2-4	TRBD1	-	15	TRBV7-2
TGTGCCAGCAGTTTAAGGGGAAACACTGAAGCTTTCTTT	CASSLRGNTEAFF	TRBJ1-1	-	-	13	TRBV6-5
TGCGCCAGCAGCTTGGGCAGGGAGAGCAATCAGCCCCAGCATTTT	CASSLGRESNQPQHF	TRBJ1-5	-	-	15	TRBV5-1
TGTGCCAGCAGCCAAGCCTACCAGCGGACAGGGGAGGGCTACACCTTC	CASSQAYQRTGEGYTF	TRBJ1-2	TRBD1	-	16	TRBV3-1/TRBV3-2
TGTGCCAGCACCCTCAAGCGGCAGGGGGCCGAGACCCAGTACTTC	CASTLKRQGAETQYF	TRBJ2-5	-	once	15	TRBV21-1
TGTGCCAGCAGTCACGAAGGACCGGCTAACCCAGCAGGTGGCTACACCTTC	CASSHEGPANPAGGYTF	TRBJ1-2	-	-	17	TRBV3-1/TRBV3-2
TGCGCCAGCAGCCGGTCTCCCGGCTCCTACAATGAGCAGTTCTTC	CASSRSPGSYNEQFF	TRBJ2-1	-	-	15	TRBV4-1
TGTGCCACCAGTGATCTGAGAACGGGGGGGCGGTCAGATACGCAGTATTTT	CATSDLRTGGRSDTQYF	TRBJ2-3	TRBD2	-	17	TRBV24-1
TGTGCAAGTCGCTTAGAAAGCTATGGCTACACCTTC	CASRLESYGYTF	TRBJ1-2	-	-	12	TRBV12-2
TGTGCCAGCCGGACAGACAACTACGAGCAGTACTTC	CASRTDNYEQYF	TRBJ2-7	-	once	12	TRBV6-5
TGTGCCAGCATCTTCTGGCCGGGGGAAGAGACCCAGTACTTC	CASIFWPGEETQYF	TRBJ2-5	-	-	14	TRBV6-5
TGTGCCAGTAGTCCGGGACCCCGAAACACCATATATTTT	CASSPGPRNTIYF	TRBJ1-3	-	-	13	TRBV19
TGTGCCAGCAGTCTTCTTAATAGCGGGAGGCTCGCGAACACCGGGGAGCTGTTTTTT	CASSLLNSGRLANTGELFF	TRBJ2-2	TRBD2	-	19	TRBV6-6
TGTGCCAGCAGTGAGACGTACACTGAAGCTTTCTTT	CASSETYTEAFF	TRBJ1-1	-	-	12	TRBV6-1
TGTGCCAGCGATAGCGGGGGGCTATTGTACTTC	CASDSGGLLYF	TRBJ2-5	TRBD2	-	11	TRBV28
TGTGCCTGGAGTGTTGGGGAGCAGGGTGAGCAGTTCTTC	CAWSVGEQGEQFF	TRBJ2-1	-	-	13	TRBV30
TGCGCCAGCAGCTCGCTTAAGGGCGCGGGGCCTGAAGCTTTCTTT	CASSSLKGAGPEAFF	TRBJ1-1	-	-	15	TRBV5-1
TGTGCCAGCAGCTTGATAGAAGATACGCAGTATTTT	CASSLIEDTQYF	TRBJ2-3	-	-	12	TRBV5-4
TGTGCCACCAGTGATTTAGGCGGAACCTACAATGAGCAGTTCTTC	CATSDLGGTYNEQFF	TRBJ2-1	-	-	15	TRBV24-1
TGTGCCAGCAGTTACCCCCCCCCGCTGGAGACCCAGTACTTC	CASSYPPPLETQYF	TRBJ2-5	-	-	14	TRBV6-6
TGTGCCAGCAGCCGGTCCGGCCTTACAGTCTATGAGCAGTTCTTC	CASSRSGLTVYEQFF	TRBJ2-1	-	-	15	TRBV5-8
TGTGCCAGCAGCTTTACTAGCGGGGGGGCAGATACGCAGTATTTT	CASSFTSGGADTQYF	TRBJ2-3	TRBD2	once	15	TRBV13
TGTGCCAGCAGCCCCTTCCGGGGGTCCCCGGTGGATACGCAGTATTTT	CASSPFRGSPVDTQYF	TRBJ2-3	-	-	16	TRBV7-2
TGTGCCTGGAGTGTGTCGGGACAGGGGCGCGGTGGCTACACCTTC	CAWSVSGQGRGGYTF	TRBJ1-2	TRBD1	-	15	TRBV30
TGTGCCAGCAGCAAAGAGCTCCTAGCGGGGTTTACAGATACGCAGTATTTT	CASSKELLAGFTDTQYF	TRBJ2-3	TRBD2	-	17	TRBV7-2
TGTGCCTGGACGTGGACAGGGGGCGACACCGGGGAGCTGTTTTTT	CAWTWTGGDTGELFF	TRBJ2-2	TRBD1	once	15	TRBV30
TGTGCCAGCAGCCGACAGGATCAATTTAATTCACCCCTCCACTTT	CASSRQDQFNSPLHF	TRBJ1-6	-	-	15	TRBV6-6
TGTGCCAGCAGTTTACAGGGTTTGAACACTGAAGCTTTCTTT	CASSLQGLNTEAFF	TRBJ1-1	-	-	14	TRBV27
TGCAGCGTTTCGCCTGCGGGGGCTGCCTACGAGCAGTACTTC	CSVSPAGAAYEQYF	TRBJ2-7	-	-	14	TRBV29-1
TGTGCCACCAGCGGAAACCCGTTGGGGGGGAACTCTGGAAACACCATATATTTT	CATSGNPLGGNSGNTIYF	TRBJ1-3	-	-	18	TRBV15
TGTGCCTGGCAGCCATCTTCCGTCTCGAACACTGAAGCTTTCTTT	CAWQPSSVSNTEAFF	TRBJ1-1	-	-	15	TRBV30
TGTGCCAGTAGTGGGGGAGGAATCTACAATGAGCAGTTCTTC	CASSGGGIYNEQFF	TRBJ2-1	-	-	14	TRBV19
TGTGCCAGCAGTGAAAGTAAGGAGGTCTCACCCCTCCACTTT	CASSESKEVSPLHF	TRBJ1-6	-	-	14	TRBV2
TGCGCCAGCAGCTTGTGGCCGGACGCAGCCCAGCGGCAGTTCTTC	CASSLWPDAAQRQFF	TRBJ2-1	-	once	15	TRBV5-1